A single sample gave rise to the 24 T cell receptor beta chains below, sequenced in a study of blood T cell repertoires in COVID-19. Assay used: immunoSEQ multiplex PCR; TCRdb lists only in-frame clones, some missing. This table holds around 300,000 clones, around nine tenths found once. The sample was PBMCs or T cells enriched from blood (not recorded which). The receptor source for this set is a woman aged 60-75 years in a cohort exposed to, infected with or recovered from COVID-19 (not recorded which).

The V gene is TRBV19, the J gene TRBJ1-5; 9 nucleotides match TRBD1. J gave up 0 bases and V 2 bases, and 2 bases lay outside the gene matches. The CDR3 has 16 residues. The germline V gene encodes CDR1 LNHDA and CDR2 SQIVND (reference sequence). CDR3 nucleotides: TGTGCCAGTAGTATAAGGACAGGGGCTAGCAATCAGCCCCAGCATTTT. It is translated as CASSIRTGASNQPQHF.

The rearrangement links TRBV5-1 to TRBJ2-2, with TRBD1 identical over 10 bases. The V gene end was trimmed by 4 bases and the J gene end by 6 bases; junction bases not matched to a gene: 3. The CDR3 contains 14 residues. CDR1 and CDR2 from the germline V gene are SGHRS and YFSETQ. In DNA, the CDR3 is TGCGCCAGCAGCACGGACAGGGGGGCCGGGGAGCTGTTTTTT. Translated: CASSTDRGAGELFF. Full variable domain (outside the CDR3, taken from reference TRBV5-1 and TRBJ2-2): KAGVTQTPRYLIKTRGQQVTLSCSPISGHRSVSWYQQTPGQGLQFLFEYFSETQRNKGNFPGRFSGRQFSNSRSEMNVSTLELGDSALYLCASSTDRGAGELFFGEGSRLTVL.

V usage is TRBV7-6 and J usage is TRBJ2-1; tentative D call: TRBD2 (6 bases). There are 15 residues in the CDR3. Looked up from germline, CDR1 is SGHVS and CDR2 is FNYEAQ. V dropped 4 bases and J dropped 9 bases, with 19 bases sitting between them. CDR3 loop: CASSSAGGRQREQFF. The CDR3 DNA follows: TGTGCCAGCAGCTCAGCTGGGGGGAGACAACGTGAGCAGTTCTTC. The full variable domain, completed using reference TRBV7-6 and TRBJ2-1, is GAGVSQSPRYKVTKRGQDVALRCDPISGHVSLYWYRQALGQGPEFLTYFNYEAQQDKSGLPNDRFSAERPEGSISTLTIQRTEQRDSAMYRCASSSAGGRQREQFFGPGTRLTVL.

The rearrangement uses TRBV12-5 and TRBJ2-4; D gene unclear. Germline CDR1 is LGHNT and CDR2 is FRNRAP. V gave up 7 bases and J gave up 0 bases, with 13 bases separating them. The CDR3 is made up of 15 amino acids. The CDR3 coding sequence is TGTGCTAGTGTCCCAACTCTGTTAGCCAAAAACATTCAGTACTTC. It codes for CASVPTLLAKNIQYF.

The chain is built from TRBV6-2 or TRBV6-3 and TRBJ2-7, with 10 bases lining up with TRBD2. The CDR3 length is 15 residues. J gave up 3 bases and V 4 bases, and 6 bases lay outside the gene matches. Germline values: CDR1 MNHEY, CDR2 SVGEGT. This CDR3 reads CASSSSGRARYEQYF. CDR3 DNA: TGTGCCAGCAGTTCAAGCGGGAGGGCCCGCTACGAGCAGTACTTC.

V gene TRBV12-3 or TRBV12-4 combines with J gene TRBJ2-7; D not resolved. The CDR3 is made up of 11 amino acids. With 5 bases removed from V and 1 base from J, the gap between germline ends came to 3 bases. In DNA form, the CDR3 reads TGTGCCAGCAGTCCATCCTACGAGCAGTACTTC. Encoded protein: CASSPSYEQYF.

The count of this clone is one. The J gene is TRBJ2-1, the V gene TRBV5-1; 9 nucleotides match TRBD1. The CDR3 spans 13 residues. The germline V gene has CDR1 SGHRS and CDR2 YFSETQ. The junction had 5 bases not matched to a gene; V was cut back by 4 bases and J by 9 bases. DNA for the CDR3: TGCGCCAGCAGCGGGACAGGGACGGGTGAGCAGTTCTTC. Translating gives CASSGTGTGEQFF.

V gene TRBV7-3 combines with J gene TRBJ2-2; no definite D call. The CDR3 has 13 amino acids. V lost 3 bases to trimming and J lost 7 bases, with 9 bases between them. Germline assignment: CDR1 SGHTA and CDR2 FQGTGA. The DNA of the CDR3 is TGTGCCAGCAGCTTTTTCGAGGACGGGGAGCTGTTTTTT. It translates to CASSFFEDGELFF.

The chain uses TRBV2 and TRBJ2-7; D may be TRBD2 (5 bases). There are 15 residues in the CDR3. The V gene's germline CDR1 is SNHLY and CDR2 FYNNEI. Deletions cut 7 bases from V and 2 bases from J, with 18 bases between. Here the CDR3 DNA reads TGTGCCAGCAAAGAGGACCGGGCGACTACCTACGAGCAGTACTTC. It specifies CASKEDRATTYEQYF.

This clone was recorded only once. The chain carries TRBV6-5 and TRBJ2-1; 9 bases align to TRBD1. Trimming cost V 9 bases and J 3 bases; bases outside gene matches: 6. Germline V gene lookup returns CDR1 MNHEY and CDR2 SVGAGI. CDR3 length equals 14 residues. CDR3 nucleotide sequence: TGTGCCAGTCGGGACAGGGCCTTCTACAATGAGCAGTTCTTC. Translation gives CASRDRAFYNEQFF.

This rearrangement joins TRBV7-2 to TRBJ1-5, with D tentatively TRBD1 (6 bases). The CDR3 has 17 residues. CDR1 is SGHTA and CDR2 is FQGNSA in the germline V gene. V was clipped by 3 bases and J by 0 bases, with 15 bases between them. In nucleotides, the CDR3 is TGTGCCAGCAGCTTGCGGGGGGCTAGTGGTAGCAATCAGCCCCAGCATTTT. This encodes CASSLRGASGSNQPQHF.

The chain joins TRBV30 to TRBJ1-1, with D unclear. V dropped 2 bases and J dropped 0 bases, with 10 bases sitting between them. CDR3 length: 14 amino acids. Germline CDR1 is GTSNPN and CDR2 is SVGIG (reference sequence). Here the CDR3 reads CAWSTNTVNTEAFF. The CDR3 nucleotides read TGTGCCTGGAGTACCAATACGGTGAACACTGAAGCTTTCTTT.

The chain joins TRBV6-2 or TRBV6-3 to TRBJ1-5; 8 bases align to TRBD1. V lost 6 bases to trimming and J lost 11 bases; unmatched junction nucleotides: 15. This CDR3 has 15 residues. Germline assignment: CDR1 MNHEY and CDR2 SVGEGT. The CDR3 loop reads CASSREDRARGAQHF. The CDR3 DNA reads TGTGCCAGCAGCCGAGAGGACAGGGCCCGCGGAGCCCAGCATTTT.

The genes are TRBV4-2 and TRBJ2-1, with 8 bases fitting TRBD2. The ends lost 1 base at V and 8 bases at J; junction bases unmatched: 10. Per the germline V gene, CDR1 is LGHNA and CDR2 is YNFKEQ. The CDR3 is 16 amino acids. The CDR3 coding sequence is TGTGCCAGCAGCCAAGTTCTAATAGCGGGACTGGATGAGCAGTTCTTC. It is translated as CASSQVLIAGLDEQFF.

Turning to this clone: Other nucleotide sequences from this sample produce the same CDR3. The rearrangement uses TRBV7-2 and TRBJ2-7; maybe TRBD1 (6 bases). This CDR3 region has 14 residues. Germline V lookup: CDR1 SGHTA, CDR2 FQGNSA. The V and J ends lost 2 bases and 2 bases respectively, with 10 bases between them. The CDR3: CASSLRGQTYEQYF. CDR3 in DNA: TGTGCCAGCAGCTTAAGGGGACAAACCTACGAGCAGTACTTC.

The chain carries TRBV3-1 (or the pseudogene TRBV3-2) and TRBJ1-5, with D tentatively TRBD1 (6 bases). CDR3 length: 14 amino acids. Trimming shortened V by 5 bases and J by 7 bases, and 15 bases separated the two germline ends. The germline CDR1 and CDR2 sequences are LGHDT and YNNKEL (reference sequence). The CDR3 sequence: CASSWGRGGQPQHF. The CDR3 DNA is TGTGCCAGCAGCTGGGGCAGGGGAGGGCAGCCCCAGCATTTT.

The gene calls are TRBV10-3 and TRBJ2-1, with 11 bases aligning to TRBD2. The germline gives CDR1 ENHRY, CDR2 SYGVKD. The CDR3 runs 15 residues. The trim removed 6 bases at V and 6 bases at J, leaving 7 bases unmatched. CDR3 region: CAIRDTSGSFNEQFF. DNA for the CDR3: TGTGCCATCAGGGATACTAGCGGGAGCTTCAATGAGCAGTTCTTC.

The chain combines TRBV13 with TRBJ2-2; 7 bases are a match to TRBD2. V shed 2 bases and J 15 bases; nucleotides not matched to a gene: 6. The CDR3 runs 12 residues. Germline CDR1 is PRHDT and CDR2 is FYEKMQ (reference sequence). The CDR3 loop reads CASSLREGQVFF. For the CDR3, the DNA is TGTGCCAGCAGCTTAAGGGAGGGTCAGGTGTTTTTT.

The chain recombines TRBV7-9 with TRBJ1-1, with 9 bases matching TRBD1. V shed 6 bases and J 5 bases; nucleotides not matched to a gene: 7. This CDR3 is built from 14 residues. Germline V gives CDR1 SEHNR, CDR2 FQNEAQ (reference sequence). CDR3 coding DNA: TGTGCCAGCAGACACCGTGGACAGGGGACTGAAGCTTTCTTT. Translated: CASRHRGQGTEAFF.

The chain links TRBV11-2 to TRBJ2-7; D call uncertain. Trimming removed 3 bases from V and 3 bases from J, with 12 bases in between. CDR1 and CDR2 from the germline V gene are SGHAT and FQNNGV. The CDR3 is 14 residues long. The CDR3 here is CASSLTPTLYEQYF. The DNA of the CDR3 is TGTGCCAGCAGCTTGACACCAACTCTCTACGAGCAGTACTTC.

The chain is built from TRBV9 and TRBJ1-6; 9 positions match TRBD1. This CDR3 contains 17 residues. Germline loops: CDR1 SGDLS, CDR2 YYNGEE. V lost 4 bases and J lost 7; bases outside the gene matches: 12. This CDR3 is CASSPRRTGVGNSPLHF. CDR3 DNA sequence: TGTGCCAGCAGCCCCCGGAGGACAGGGGTCGGGAATTCACCCCTCCACTTT.

The gene calls are TRBV19 and TRBJ1-5; D not certain. V shed 3 bases and J shed 0 bases, with 9 bases lying between them. This CDR3 spans 15 amino acids. The germline gives CDR1 LNHDA, CDR2 SQIVND (reference sequence). The CDR3 sequence: CASSIGYLSNQPQHF. The CDR3 bases are TGTGCCAGTAGTATCGGGTACCTTAGCAATCAGCCCCAGCATTTT.

J is TRBJ2-7 and V is TRBV13; TRBD2 matches at 11 bases. V shed 5 bases, J shed 7 bases, and the junction held 13 bases outside the gene matches. The germline V gene has CDR1 PRHDT and CDR2 FYEKMQ (reference sequence). The CDR3 contains 16 residues. The CDR3 DNA sequence: TGTGCCAGCAGCCCGGGTTTAGCGGGAGGGCCGTATGAGCAGTACTTC. This encodes CASSPGLAGGPYEQYF.

This clone came up once. The chain employs TRBV19 and TRBJ2-6; perhaps TRBD1 as D (8 bases). Trimming cost V 6 bases and J 12 bases, with 15 bases left between them. The germline V gene has CDR1 LNHDA and CDR2 SQIVND (reference sequence). This CDR3 has 13 residues. The CDR3 coding sequence is TGTGCCAGTAGAGACAGGGGAGGGGGCGTCCTGACTTTC. Translation gives CASRDRGGGVLTF.